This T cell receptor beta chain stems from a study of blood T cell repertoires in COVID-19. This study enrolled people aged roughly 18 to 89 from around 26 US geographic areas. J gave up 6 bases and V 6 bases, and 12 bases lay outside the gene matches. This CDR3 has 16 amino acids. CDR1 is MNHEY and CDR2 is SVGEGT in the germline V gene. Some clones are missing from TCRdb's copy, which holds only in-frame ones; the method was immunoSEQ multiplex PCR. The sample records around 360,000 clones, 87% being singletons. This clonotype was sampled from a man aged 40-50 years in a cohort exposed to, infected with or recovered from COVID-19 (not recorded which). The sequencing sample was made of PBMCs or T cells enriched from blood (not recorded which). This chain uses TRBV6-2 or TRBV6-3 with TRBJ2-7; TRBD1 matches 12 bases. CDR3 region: CASSRNRDRGPGEQYF. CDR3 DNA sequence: TGTGCCAGCAGCCGTAACCGGGACAGGGGGCCGGGCGAGCAGTACTTC.